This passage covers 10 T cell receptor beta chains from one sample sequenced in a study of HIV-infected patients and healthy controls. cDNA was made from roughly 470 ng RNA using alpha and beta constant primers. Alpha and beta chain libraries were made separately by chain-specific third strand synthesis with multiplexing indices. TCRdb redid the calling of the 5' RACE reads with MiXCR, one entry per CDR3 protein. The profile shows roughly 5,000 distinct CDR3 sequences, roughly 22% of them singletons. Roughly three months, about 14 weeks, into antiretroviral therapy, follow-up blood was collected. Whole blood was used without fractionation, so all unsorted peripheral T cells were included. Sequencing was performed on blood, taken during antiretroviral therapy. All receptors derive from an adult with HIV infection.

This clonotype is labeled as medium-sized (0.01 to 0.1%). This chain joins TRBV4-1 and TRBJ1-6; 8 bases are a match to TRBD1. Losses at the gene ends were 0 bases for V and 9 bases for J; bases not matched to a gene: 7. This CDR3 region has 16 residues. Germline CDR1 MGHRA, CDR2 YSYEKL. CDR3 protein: CASSQDQDRVSSPLHF. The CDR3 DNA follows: TGCGCCAGCAGCCAAGATCAGGACAGGGTTAGTTCACCCCTCCACTTT.

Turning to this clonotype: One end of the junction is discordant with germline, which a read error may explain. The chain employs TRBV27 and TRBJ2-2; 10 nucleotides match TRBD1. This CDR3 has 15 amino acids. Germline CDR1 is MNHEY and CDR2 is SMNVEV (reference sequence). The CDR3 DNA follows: TGTTCCAGCAGCCACGGGACAGGGGAAACCTGGGAGCTGTTTTTT. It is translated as CSSSHGTGETWELFF.

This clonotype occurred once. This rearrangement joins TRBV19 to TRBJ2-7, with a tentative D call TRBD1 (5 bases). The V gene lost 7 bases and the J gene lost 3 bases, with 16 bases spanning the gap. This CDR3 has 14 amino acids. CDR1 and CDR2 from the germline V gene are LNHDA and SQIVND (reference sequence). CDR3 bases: TGTGCCAGTACCCCGACATGGGGCATCTACGAGCAGTACTTC. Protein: CASTPTWGIYEQYF.

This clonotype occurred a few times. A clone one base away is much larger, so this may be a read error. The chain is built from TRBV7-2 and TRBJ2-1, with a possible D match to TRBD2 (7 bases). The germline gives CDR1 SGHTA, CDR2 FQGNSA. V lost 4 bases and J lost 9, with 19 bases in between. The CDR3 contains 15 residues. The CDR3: CASSSGTAGAAEQFF. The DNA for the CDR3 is TGTGCCAGCAGCTCTGGGACCGCGGGGGCGGCTGAGCAGTTCTTC.

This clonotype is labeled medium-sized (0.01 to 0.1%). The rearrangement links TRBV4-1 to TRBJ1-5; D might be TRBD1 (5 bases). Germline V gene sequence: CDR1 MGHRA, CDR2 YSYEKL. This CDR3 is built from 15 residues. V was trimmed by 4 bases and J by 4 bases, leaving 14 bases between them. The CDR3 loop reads CASSPQGLGNQPQHF. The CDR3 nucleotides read TGCGCCAGCAGCCCTCAGGGCCTTGGAAATCAGCCCCAGCATTTT.

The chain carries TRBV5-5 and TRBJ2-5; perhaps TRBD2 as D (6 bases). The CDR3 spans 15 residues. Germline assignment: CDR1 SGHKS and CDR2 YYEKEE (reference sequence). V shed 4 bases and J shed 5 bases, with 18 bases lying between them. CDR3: CASSPDMGGYETQYF. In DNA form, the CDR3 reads TGTGCCAGCAGCCCAGACATGGGAGGCTATGAGACCCAGTACTTC.

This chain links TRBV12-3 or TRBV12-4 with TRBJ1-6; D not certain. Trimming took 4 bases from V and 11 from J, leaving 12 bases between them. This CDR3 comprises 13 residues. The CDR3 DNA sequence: TGTGCCAGCAGTTCTGCCCAAAGGACACCCCTCCACTTT. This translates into CASSSAQRTPLHF.

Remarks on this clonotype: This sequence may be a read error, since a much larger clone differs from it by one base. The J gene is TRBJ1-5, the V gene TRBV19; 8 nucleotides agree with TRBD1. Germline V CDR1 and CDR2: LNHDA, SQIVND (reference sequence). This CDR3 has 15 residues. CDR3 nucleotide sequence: TGTGCCAGTCGAAGGACAGGGTGGGTTAATCAGCCCAAGCATTTT. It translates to CASRRTGWVNQPKHF.

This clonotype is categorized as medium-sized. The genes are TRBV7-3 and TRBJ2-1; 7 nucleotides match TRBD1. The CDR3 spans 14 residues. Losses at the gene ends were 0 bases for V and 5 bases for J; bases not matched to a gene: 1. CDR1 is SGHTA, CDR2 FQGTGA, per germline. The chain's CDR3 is CASSLTGQHNEQFF. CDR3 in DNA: TGTGCCAGCAGCTTAACGGGACAGCACAATGAGCAGTTCTTC.

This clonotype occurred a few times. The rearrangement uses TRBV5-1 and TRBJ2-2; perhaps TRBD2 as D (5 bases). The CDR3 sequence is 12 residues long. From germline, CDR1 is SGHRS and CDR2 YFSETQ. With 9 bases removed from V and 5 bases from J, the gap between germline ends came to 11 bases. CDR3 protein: CATRTGTGELFF. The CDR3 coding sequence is TGCGCCACCAGGACTGGGACCGGGGAGCTGTTTTTT.